This T cell receptor beta chain was retrieved from a study of cytomegalovirus exposure and HLA in healthy donors. As concerns this clone: Its target is not known.

Study-wide results and limits: Cytomegalovirus association was assigned to 150 to 200 TCR beta chains. High sensitivity and specificity were reportedly achieved when the classifier diagnosed cytomegalovirus status. Most of the TCR beta V segments (in an earlier analysis) were productive either about 87% or about 30% of the time.

Germline CDR1 and CDR2: MDHEN and SYDVKM. The CDR3 contains 16 residues. J gave up 14 bases and V 7 bases, and 22 bases lay outside the gene matches. Both 60 Vbeta primers and 13 Jbeta primers went into the PCR. The assay was immunoSEQ multiplex PCR, and TCRdb's table has in-frame clones only and misses some. Among roughly 140,000 clones listed, approximately 78% were seen once. This rearrangement joins TRBV28 to TRBJ2-1; 8 bases agree with TRBD2. Sequencing was carried out using PBMCs. The clonotype comes from a man aged 40-49 years in good health and CMV-seropositive. The CDR3 DNA sequence: TGTGCCAGCACCCCAGGAAACGCGGGAGGTGGTGGGGGGGAGTTCTTC. Its protein is CASTPGNAGGGGGEFF.